This TCR beta chain was obtained from a study of cytomegalovirus exposure and HLA in healthy donors. General study findings and limits: An analysis that was carried out later associated 15,000 to 20,000 TCR beta sequences with HLA alleles at 0.05 false discovery rate.

The PCR made use of 60 Vbeta and 13 Jbeta primers. The repertoire was sequenced with immunoSEQ multiplex PCR; TCRdb's copy has only in-frame clones and lacks some. The sample lists 150,000 or so clones; about 72% were seen once. With respect to this clone: Its antigen remains unidentified.

Trimming removed 1 base at V and 2 bases at J, with 9 bases between. The CDR3 covers 15 residues. CDR1 WSHSY and CDR2 SAAADI come from the germline V gene. V usage is TRBV10-2 and J usage is TRBJ2-1; D possibly corresponds to TRBD2 (6 bases). The source of this sequence is a human donor in good health. Sequenced material: PBMCs. CDR3 DNA: TGCGCCAGCAGTGAGTGGCTAGCGACCTACAATGAGCAGTTCTTC. As protein: CASSEWLATYNEQFF.